These 9 T cell receptor beta chains share one sample of origin, sequenced in a study of molecular identifiers for immune sequencing clone quantification. TCRdb reanalysed the PCR reads using MiXCR and keeps one entry per CDR3 protein. The sample yields about 510,000 distinct CDR3 sequences, about a fifth seen once. The sample consisted of naive CD8+ T cells from blood, with Jurkat cell RNA spiked in. Specified subset: FACS-sorted CD8+CD4-CCR7+CD45RA+ naive T cells. These receptors were taken from a human donor in good health. Some libraries in this study had Jurkat cell RNA spiked in.

This clonotype occurred a few times. The chain couples TRBV19 to TRBJ1-4, with a possible D match to TRBD1 (5 bases). The V and J ends lost 6 bases and 5 bases respectively, with 10 bases between them. Germline values: CDR1 LNHDA, CDR2 SQIVND (reference sequence). This CDR3 has 13 residues. For the CDR3, the DNA is TGTGCCAGTAGAGGGGAGTCAAATGAAAAACTGTTTTTT. Translated, it gives CASRGESNEKLFF.

This clonotype has more than one count but fewer than ten. This chain connects TRBV4-1 to TRBJ2-7; D is possibly TRBD2 (6 bases). CDR1 is MGHRA, CDR2 YSYEKL, per germline. V lost 2 bases and J lost 4, with 12 bases in between. The CDR3 runs 14 residues. The CDR3 loop reads CASSQRRGAYEQYF. For the CDR3, the DNA is TGCGCCAGCAGCCAAAGGAGGGGTGCTTACGAGCAGTACTTC.

This clonotype turned up a few times. One end of the junction varies from germline; a read error may be responsible. The chain employs TRBV6-1 and TRBJ1-1, with 10 positions matching TRBD1. Germline loops: CDR1 MNHNS, CDR2 SASEGT. This CDR3 has 19 residues. The CDR3 protein is CASSEALGNRDRGLTGAFF. Written as DNA, the CDR3 is TGTGCCAGCAGTGAAGCGCTCGGAAATAGGGACAGGGGATTAACTGGAGCTTTCTTT.

There are many counts of this clonotype. The chain recombines TRBV20-1 with TRBJ1-5, with a tentative D call TRBD1 (5 bases). The CDR3 is 16 amino acids. Trimming took 0 bases from V and 7 from J, leaving 19 bases between them. CDR1 and CDR2 (germline): DFQATT, SNEGSKA (reference sequence). CDR3 sequence (DNA): TGCAGTGCTAGAGATCCCGGCGATGTGGGGGTGCAGCCCCAGCATTTT. It codes for CSARDPGDVGVQPQHF.

There are a few counts of this clonotype. This chain joins TRBV5-4 and TRBJ2-3; TRBD2 agrees at 10 bases. The CDR3 spans 16 residues. Germline V gene sequence: CDR1 SGHNT, CDR2 YYREEE (reference sequence). The trim removed 0 bases at V and 1 base at J, leaving 2 bases unmatched. CDR3 nucleotides: TGTGCCAGCAGCTTGGAGGGGACTAGCGGCACAGATACGCAGTATTTT. Encoded protein: CASSLEGTSGTDTQYF.

Ten or more counts support this clonotype. The chain combines TRBV27 with TRBJ2-7; tentative D call: TRBD2 (7 bases). Trimming removed 7 bases from V and 5 bases from J, with 21 bases in between. This CDR3 spans 15 amino acids. The germline V gene has CDR1 MNHEY and CDR2 SMNVEV (reference sequence). CDR3: CASNNARGGGNEQYF. The CDR3 bases are TGTGCCAGCAATAACGCGAGAGGGGGGGGCAACGAGCAGTACTTC.

Comments on this clonotype: A much larger clone differs from this one at a single base, so this may be a read error. The rearrangement links TRBV9 to TRBJ2-3; D unclear. This CDR3 region has 13 residues. Germline V gene sequence: CDR1 SGDLS, CDR2 YYNGEE. The V end was cut by 5 bases, the J end by 2 bases, with 9 bases between. CDR3 amino acids: CASRVLTTDTQYF. The CDR3 DNA reads as TGTGCCAGCAGAGTCCTCACCACAGATACGCAGTATTTT.

This clonotype came up many times. This chain connects TRBV28 to TRBJ2-7, with D perhaps TRBD2 (5 bases). With 5 bases removed from V and 4 bases from J, the gap between germline ends came to 12 bases. The CDR3 runs 13 residues. Germline CDR1 is MDHEN and CDR2 is SYDVKM. CDR3 residues: CASSPPGEYEQYF. The DNA for the CDR3 is TGTGCCAGCAGTCCCCCCGGGGAGTACGAGCAGTACTTC.

This clonotype was detected ten times or more. The genes are TRBV20-1 and TRBJ2-7; D remains unclear. The V and J ends lost 2 bases and 3 bases respectively, with 11 bases between them. The CDR3 covers 13 residues. Germline CDR1 DFQATT, CDR2 SNEGSKA (reference sequence). CDR3 sequence (DNA): TGCAGTGCTAGAAATGAAATCGACTACGAGCAGTACTTC. Its protein product is CSARNEIDYEQYF.